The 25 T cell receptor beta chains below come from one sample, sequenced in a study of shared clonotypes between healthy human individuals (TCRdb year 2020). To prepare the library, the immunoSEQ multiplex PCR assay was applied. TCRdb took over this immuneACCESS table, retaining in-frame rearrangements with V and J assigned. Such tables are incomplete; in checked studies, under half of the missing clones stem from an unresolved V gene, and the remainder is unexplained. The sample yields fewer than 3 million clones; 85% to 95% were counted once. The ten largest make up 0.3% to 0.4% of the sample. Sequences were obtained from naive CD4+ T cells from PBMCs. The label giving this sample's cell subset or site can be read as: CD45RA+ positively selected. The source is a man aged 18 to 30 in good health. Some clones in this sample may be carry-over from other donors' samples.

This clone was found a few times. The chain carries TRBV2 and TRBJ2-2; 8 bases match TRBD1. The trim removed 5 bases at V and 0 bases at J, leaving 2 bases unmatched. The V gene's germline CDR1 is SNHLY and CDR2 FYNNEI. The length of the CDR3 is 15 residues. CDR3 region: CASSRQGSNTGELFF. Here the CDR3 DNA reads TGTGCCAGCAGTAGACAGGGGTCGAACACCGGGGAGCTGTTTTTT.

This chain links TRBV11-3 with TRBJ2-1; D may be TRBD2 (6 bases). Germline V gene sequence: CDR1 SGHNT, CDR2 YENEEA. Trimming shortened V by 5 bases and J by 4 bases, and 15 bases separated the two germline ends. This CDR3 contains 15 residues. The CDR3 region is CASSPYGSSYNEQFF. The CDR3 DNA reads TGTGCCAGCAGCCCGTACGGGAGTAGTTACAATGAGCAGTTCTTC.

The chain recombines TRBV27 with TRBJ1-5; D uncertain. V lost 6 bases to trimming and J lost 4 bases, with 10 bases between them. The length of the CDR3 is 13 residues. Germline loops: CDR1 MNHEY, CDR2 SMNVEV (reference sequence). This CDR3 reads CASSISPNQPQHF. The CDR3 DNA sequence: TGTGCCAGCAGCATTTCCCCAAATCAGCCCCAGCATTTT.

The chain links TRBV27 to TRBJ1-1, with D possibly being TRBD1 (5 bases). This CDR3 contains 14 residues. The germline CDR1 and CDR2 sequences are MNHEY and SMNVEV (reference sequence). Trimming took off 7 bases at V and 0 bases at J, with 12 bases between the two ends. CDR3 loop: CASTRDRVNTEAFF. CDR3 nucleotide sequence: TGTGCCAGCACCAGAGACAGAGTGAACACTGAAGCTTTCTTT.

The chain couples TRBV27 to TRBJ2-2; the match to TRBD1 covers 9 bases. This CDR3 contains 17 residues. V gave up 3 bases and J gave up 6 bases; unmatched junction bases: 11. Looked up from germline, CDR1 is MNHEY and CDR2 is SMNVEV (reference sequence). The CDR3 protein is CASSFLDRDRVSGELFF. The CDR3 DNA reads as TGTGCCAGCAGTTTTCTTGACCGGGACAGGGTATCCGGGGAGCTGTTTTTT.

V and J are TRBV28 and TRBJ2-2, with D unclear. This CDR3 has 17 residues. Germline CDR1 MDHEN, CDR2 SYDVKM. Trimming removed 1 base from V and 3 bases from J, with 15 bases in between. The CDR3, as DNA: TGTGCCAGCAGTTTATTTTCTGGCCTACGGGACACCGGGGAGCTGTTTTTT. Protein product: CASSLFSGLRDTGELFF.

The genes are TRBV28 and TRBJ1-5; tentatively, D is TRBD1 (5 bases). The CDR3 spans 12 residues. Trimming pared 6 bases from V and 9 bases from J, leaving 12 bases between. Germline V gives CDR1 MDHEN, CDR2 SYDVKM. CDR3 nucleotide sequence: TGTGCCAGCAGGAACCCTCAGGGGCCCCAGCATTTT. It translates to CASRNPQGPQHF.

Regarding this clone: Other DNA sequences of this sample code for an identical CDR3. This CDR3 reads CASSLYGTSGSQETQYF. The CDR3 nucleotides are TGTGCCAGCAGCTTATATGGGACTAGCGGGTCCCAAGAGACCCAGTACTTC. This chain uses TRBV7-2 with TRBJ2-5; 12 nucleotides line up with TRBD2. Germline lookup yields CDR1 SGHTA and CDR2 FQGNSA. The CDR3 has 17 amino acids. J lost 1 base, V lost 2 bases, and 5 bases had no gene match.

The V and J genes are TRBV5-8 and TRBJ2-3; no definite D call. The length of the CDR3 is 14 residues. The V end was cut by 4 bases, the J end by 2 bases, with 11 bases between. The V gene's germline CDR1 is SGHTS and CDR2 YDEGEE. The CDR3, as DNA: TGTGCCAGCAGCCTCCCTATATACACAGATACGCAGTATTTT. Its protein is CASSLPIYTDTQYF.

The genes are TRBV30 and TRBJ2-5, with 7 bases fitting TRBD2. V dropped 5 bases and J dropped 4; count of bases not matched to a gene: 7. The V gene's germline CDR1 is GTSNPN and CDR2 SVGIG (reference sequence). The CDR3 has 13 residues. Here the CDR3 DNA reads TGTGCCTGGTGCCGGGGGGTCGGAGAGACCCAGTACTTC. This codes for CAWCRGVGETQYF.

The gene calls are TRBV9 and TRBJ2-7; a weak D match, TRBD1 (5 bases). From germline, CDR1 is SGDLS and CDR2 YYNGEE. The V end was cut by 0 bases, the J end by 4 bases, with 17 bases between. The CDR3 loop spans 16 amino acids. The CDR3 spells CASSVAPSVQGYEQYF. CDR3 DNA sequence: TGTGCCAGCAGCGTAGCCCCCTCGGTTCAGGGTTACGAGCAGTACTTC.

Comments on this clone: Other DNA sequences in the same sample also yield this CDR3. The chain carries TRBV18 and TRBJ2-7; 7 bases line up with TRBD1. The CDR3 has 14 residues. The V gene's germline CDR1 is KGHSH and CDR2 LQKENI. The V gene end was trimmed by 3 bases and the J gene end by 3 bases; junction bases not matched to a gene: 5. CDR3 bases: TGTGCCAGCTCACCCCTGGGACAGTACTACGAGCAGTACTTC. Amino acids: CASSPLGQYYEQYF.

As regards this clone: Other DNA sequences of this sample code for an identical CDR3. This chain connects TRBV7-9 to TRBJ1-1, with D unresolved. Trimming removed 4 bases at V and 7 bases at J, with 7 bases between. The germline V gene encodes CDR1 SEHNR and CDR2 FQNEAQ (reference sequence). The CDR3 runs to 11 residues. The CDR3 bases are TGTGCCAGCAGCTCGGGGATTGAAGCTTTCTTT. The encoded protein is CASSSGIEAFF.

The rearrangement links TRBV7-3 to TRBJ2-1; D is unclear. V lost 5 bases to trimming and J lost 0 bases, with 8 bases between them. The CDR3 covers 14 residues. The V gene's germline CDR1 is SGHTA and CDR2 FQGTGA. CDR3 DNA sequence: TGTGCCAGCAGCCCACGGAGCTCCTACAATGAGCAGTTCTTC. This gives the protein CASSPRSSYNEQFF.

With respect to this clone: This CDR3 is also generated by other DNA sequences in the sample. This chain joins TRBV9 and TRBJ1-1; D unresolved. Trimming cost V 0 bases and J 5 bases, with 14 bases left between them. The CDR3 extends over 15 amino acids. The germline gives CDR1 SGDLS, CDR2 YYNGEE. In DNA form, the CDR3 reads TGTGCCAGCAGCGTAGTCCCTGGCCTTGGGACTGAAGCTTTCTTT. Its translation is CASSVVPGLGTEAFF.

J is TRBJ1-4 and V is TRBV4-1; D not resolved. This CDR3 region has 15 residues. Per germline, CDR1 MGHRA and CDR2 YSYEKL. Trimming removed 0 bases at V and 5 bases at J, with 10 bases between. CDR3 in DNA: TGCGCCAGCAGCCAAGAACACGGAAGGAATGAAAAACTGTTTTTT. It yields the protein CASSQEHGRNEKLFF.

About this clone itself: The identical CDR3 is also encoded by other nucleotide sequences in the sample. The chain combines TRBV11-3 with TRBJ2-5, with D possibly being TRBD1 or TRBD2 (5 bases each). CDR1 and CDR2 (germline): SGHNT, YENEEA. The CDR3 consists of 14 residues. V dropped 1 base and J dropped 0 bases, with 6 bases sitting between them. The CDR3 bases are TGTGCCAGCAGCTTAGGAGGGGACCAAGAGACCCAGTACTTC. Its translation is CASSLGGDQETQYF. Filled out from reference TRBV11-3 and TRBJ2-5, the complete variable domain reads EAGVVQSPRYKIIEKKQPVAFWCNPISGHNTLYWYLQNLGQGPELLIRYENEEAVDDSQLPKDRFSAERLKGVDSTLKIQPAELGDSAVYLCASSLGGDQETQYFGPGTRLLVL.

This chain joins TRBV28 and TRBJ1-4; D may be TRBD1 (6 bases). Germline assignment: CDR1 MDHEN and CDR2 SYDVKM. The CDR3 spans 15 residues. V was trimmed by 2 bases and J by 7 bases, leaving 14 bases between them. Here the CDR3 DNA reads TGTGCCAGCAGTTTAAAAGACAGGATGGTTGAAAAACTGTTTTTT. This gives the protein CASSLKDRMVEKLFF.

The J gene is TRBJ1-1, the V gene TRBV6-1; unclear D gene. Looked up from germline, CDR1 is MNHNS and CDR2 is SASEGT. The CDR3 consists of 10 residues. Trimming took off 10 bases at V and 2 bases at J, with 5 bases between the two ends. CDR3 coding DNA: TGTGCCACACGAAACACTGAAGCTTTCTTT. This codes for CATRNTEAFF.

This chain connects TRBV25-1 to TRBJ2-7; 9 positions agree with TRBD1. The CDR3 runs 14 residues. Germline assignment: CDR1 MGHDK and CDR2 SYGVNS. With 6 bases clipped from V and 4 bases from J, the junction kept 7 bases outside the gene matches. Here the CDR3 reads CASRATGGLYEQYF. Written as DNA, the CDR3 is TGTGCCAGCAGGGCGACAGGGGGGCTATACGAGCAGTACTTC.

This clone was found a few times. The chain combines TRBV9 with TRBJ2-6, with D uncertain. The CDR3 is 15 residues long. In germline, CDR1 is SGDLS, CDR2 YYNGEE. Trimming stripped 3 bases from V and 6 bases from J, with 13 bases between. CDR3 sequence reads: CASSAQLLQANVLTF. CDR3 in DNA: TGTGCCAGCAGCGCACAGCTTCTCCAGGCCAACGTCCTGACTTTC. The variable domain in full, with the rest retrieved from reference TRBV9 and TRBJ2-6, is DSGVTQTPKHLITATGQRVTLRCSPRSGDLSVYWYQQSLDQGLQFLIQYYNGEERAKGNILERFSAQQFPDLHSELNLSSLELGDSALYFCASSAQLLQANVLTFGAGSRLTVL.

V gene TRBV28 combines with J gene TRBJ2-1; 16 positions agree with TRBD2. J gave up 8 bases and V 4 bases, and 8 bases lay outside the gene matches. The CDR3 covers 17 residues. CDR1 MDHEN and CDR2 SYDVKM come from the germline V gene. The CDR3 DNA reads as TGTGCCAGCAGTTCCTATCCCGGGACTAGCGGGAGGGATGAGCAGTTCTTC. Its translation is CASSSYPGTSGRDEQFF.

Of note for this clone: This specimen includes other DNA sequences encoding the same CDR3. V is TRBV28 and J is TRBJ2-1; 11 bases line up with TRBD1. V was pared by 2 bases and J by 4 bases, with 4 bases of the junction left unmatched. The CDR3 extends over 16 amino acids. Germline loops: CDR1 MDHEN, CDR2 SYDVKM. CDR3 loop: CASSLAGTGGYNEQFF. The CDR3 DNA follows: TGTGCCAGCAGTTTAGCCGGGACAGGGGGGTACAATGAGCAGTTCTTC. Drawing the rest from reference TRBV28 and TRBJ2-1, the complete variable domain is DVKVTQSSRYLVKRTGEKVFLECVQDMDHENMFWYRQDPGLGLRLIYFSYDVKMKEKGDIPEGYSVSREKKERFSLILESASTNQTSMYLCASSLAGTGGYNEQFFGPGTRLTVL.

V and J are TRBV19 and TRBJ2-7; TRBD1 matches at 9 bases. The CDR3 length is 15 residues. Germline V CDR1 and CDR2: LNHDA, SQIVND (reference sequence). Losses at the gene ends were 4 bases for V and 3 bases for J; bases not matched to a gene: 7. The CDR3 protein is CASSTATGGIYEQYF. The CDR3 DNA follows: TGTGCCAGTAGTACCGCGACAGGGGGAATCTACGAGCAGTACTTC.

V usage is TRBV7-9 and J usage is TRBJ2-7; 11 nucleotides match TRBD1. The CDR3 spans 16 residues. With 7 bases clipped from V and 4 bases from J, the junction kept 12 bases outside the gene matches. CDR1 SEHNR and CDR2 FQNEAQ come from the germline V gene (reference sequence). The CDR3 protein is CASTKGSGTGGYEQYF. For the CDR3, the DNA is TGTGCCAGCACCAAGGGGTCAGGGACAGGGGGATACGAGCAGTACTTC.